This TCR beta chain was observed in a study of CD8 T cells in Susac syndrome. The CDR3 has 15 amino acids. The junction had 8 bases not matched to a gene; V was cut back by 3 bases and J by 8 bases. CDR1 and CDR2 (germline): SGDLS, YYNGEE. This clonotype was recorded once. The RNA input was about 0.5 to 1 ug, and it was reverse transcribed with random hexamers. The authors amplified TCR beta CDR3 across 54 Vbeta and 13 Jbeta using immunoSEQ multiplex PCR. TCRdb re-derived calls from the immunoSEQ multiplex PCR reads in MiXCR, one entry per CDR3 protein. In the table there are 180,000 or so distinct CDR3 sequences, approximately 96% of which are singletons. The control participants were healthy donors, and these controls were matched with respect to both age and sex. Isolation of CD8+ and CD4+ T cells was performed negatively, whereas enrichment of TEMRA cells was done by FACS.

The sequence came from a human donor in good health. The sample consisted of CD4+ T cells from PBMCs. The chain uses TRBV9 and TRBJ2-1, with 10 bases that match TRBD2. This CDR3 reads CASSASGGEFDEQFF. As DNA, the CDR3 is TGTGCCAGCAGCGCCAGCGGGGGGGAATTCGATGAGCAGTTCTTC.